The sequence of this TCR beta chain was determined in a study of memory CD4+ T cells and cytomegalovirus serostatus. Authors' processing steps: After removing out-of-frame reads, over 2 million distinct TCRbeta sequences remained. Assay used: immunoSEQ multiplex PCR; TCRdb lists only in-frame clones, some missing. The DNA was the basis for D and trimming; V, J and clone size are from that table. The repertoire holds tens of thousands of clones, with around 75% as singletons. Single viable CD3+CD4+CD8-CD45RO+ cells were sorted as the memory CD4+ T cells. CMV serostatus came from serum IgG against pp150, pp28, p38, p52. The germline gives CDR1 SGHRS, CDR2 YFSETQ. The CDR3 loop spans 15 amino acids. The V end lost 4 bases, the J end lost 6 bases, and 17 bases lay between the germline ends.

Input material: memory CD4+ T cells from blood. This TCR was recovered from an adult in good health and CMV-seronegative. V gene TRBV5-1 combines with J gene TRBJ1-3, with TRBD1 as a possible D gene (5 bases). In DNA, the CDR3 is TGCGCCAGCAGCCCCTCCGGACACCTCTTAAACACCATATATTTT. This translates into CASSPSGHLLNTIYF.